Each of the 24 T cell receptor beta chains below was sequenced from the same sample in a study of T cells after yellow fever vaccination. TCRdb recomputed calls from the 5' RACE reads with MiXCR, one row per CDR3 protein. The sample has hundreds of thousands of distinct CDR3 sequences, approximately 15% seen once. The sample consisted of PBMCs, taken on the day of the yellow fever booster vaccination. Receptors were obtained from a man aged 25 to 40 who received the YFV17D yellow fever vaccine.

V and J are TRBV20-1 and TRBJ1-1; D unresolved. CDR1 and CDR2 from the germline V gene are DFQATT and SNEGSKA (reference sequence). V lost 3 bases, J lost 4 bases, and 12 bases lay in between. This CDR3 is built from 13 residues. CDR3 amino acids: CSASWGEVTEAFF. In DNA, the CDR3 is TGCAGTGCTAGTTGGGGTGAGGTCACTGAAGCTTTCTTT.

V gene TRBV11-2 combines with J gene TRBJ2-7; 12 bases line up with TRBD2. V gave up 5 bases and J gave up 3 bases; unmatched junction bases: 5. The germline gives CDR1 SGHAT, CDR2 FQNNGV. The CDR3 extends over 15 amino acids. CDR3 region: CASSKRTSGDYEQYF. The CDR3 coding sequence is TGTGCCAGCAGCAAACGGACTAGCGGGGACTACGAGCAGTACTTC.

The V and J genes are TRBV5-1 and TRBJ1-4, with 7 bases identical to TRBD1. Germline CDR1 is SGHRS and CDR2 is YFSETQ. V shed 0 bases, J shed 4 bases, and the junction held 9 bases outside the gene matches. The CDR3 runs to 17 residues. CDR3 coding DNA: TGCGCCAGCAGCTTGGTCGCCGGGACAGAAATTAATGAAAAACTGTTTTTT. Translation gives CASSLVAGTEINEKLFF.

V is TRBV11-2 and J is TRBJ2-5, with 9 bases aligning to TRBD2. Germline V gene lookup returns CDR1 SGHAT and CDR2 FQNNGV. J was trimmed by 5 bases and V by 2 bases; bases with no gene match: 9. CDR3 length: 16 amino acids. This chain's CDR3 is CASSLPRAGGLETQYF. In nucleotides, the CDR3 is TGTGCCAGCAGCTTACCCCGGGCGGGGGGGCTGGAGACCCAGTACTTC. Combining the CDR3 with reference TRBV11-2 and TRBJ2-5 gives the whole variable domain EAGVAQSPRYKIIEKRQSVAFWCNPISGHATLYWYQQILGQGPKLLIQFQNNGVVDDSQLPKDRFSAERLKGVDSTLKIQPAKLEDSAVYLCASSLPRAGGLETQYFGPGTRLLVL.

The chain uses TRBV18 and TRBJ2-1; perhaps TRBD2 as D (5 bases). In germline, CDR1 is KGHSH, CDR2 LQKENI. Trimming took off 3 bases at V and 9 bases at J, with 15 bases between the two ends. The CDR3 runs 14 residues. The CDR3 is CASSPLAPTGEQFF. The CDR3 coding sequence is TGTGCCAGCTCACCTTTAGCGCCGACCGGTGAGCAGTTCTTC.

This clonotype turned up a few times. The chain employs TRBV20-1 and TRBJ2-1; D unresolved. Germline-derived CDR1 and CDR2 are DFQATT and SNEGSKA (reference sequence). This CDR3 is built from 14 residues. V lost 0 bases and J lost 14, with 20 bases in between. The CDR3 protein is CSARDAARVAVEFF. The CDR3 nucleotides are TGCAGTGCTAGAGATGCTGCGCGAGTAGCAGTTGAGTTCTTC.

The chain couples TRBV5-1 to TRBJ2-3, with D perhaps TRBD2 (6 bases). V was pared by 0 bases and J by 11 bases, with 13 bases between. This CDR3 is 13 amino acids long. The germline CDR1 and CDR2 sequences are SGHRS and YFSETQ. CDR3 protein: CASSLAESGRQYF. The CDR3 coding sequence is TGCGCCAGCAGCTTGGCGGAGTCCGGGAGGCAGTATTTT. Full variable domain (remainder filled in from reference TRBV5-1 and TRBJ2-3): KAGVTQTPRYLIKTRGQQVTLSCSPISGHRSVSWYQQTPGQGLQFLFEYFSETQRNKGNFPGRFSGRQFSNSRSEMNVSTLELGDSALYLCASSLAESGRQYFGPGTRLTVL.

This clonotype was seen only a few times. The genes are TRBV20-1 and TRBJ2-5; D may be TRBD2 (6 bases). Germline V gene data show CDR1 as DFQATT and CDR2 as SNEGSKA (reference sequence). V was pared by 5 bases and J by 2 bases, with 15 bases between. This CDR3 spans 14 amino acids. In nucleotides, the CDR3 is TGCAGTGCTCCCCCAAACGGGGGTCAAGAGACCCAGTACTTC. Translating it yields CSAPPNGGQETQYF.

This clonotype was seen a few times. The V gene is TRBV7-6, the J gene TRBJ2-5, with no clear D. Germline V gene sequence: CDR1 SGHVS, CDR2 FNYEAQ. Trimming took off 0 bases at V and 5 bases at J, with 10 bases between the two ends. The CDR3 extends over 14 amino acids. The CDR3 DNA is TGTGCCAGCAGCTTAGCGGGTAGTAGGGAGACCCAGTACTTC. Translated, it gives CASSLAGSRETQYF.

V is TRBV30 and J is TRBJ2-3; no definite D call. Per germline, CDR1 GTSNPN and CDR2 SVGIG (reference sequence). Trimming cost V 0 bases and J 2 bases, with 3 bases left between them. CDR3 length: 12 residues. DNA of the CDR3: TGTGCCTGGAGTGTACCCACAGATACGCAGTATTTT. Protein: CAWSVPTDTQYF.

This clonotype came up a few times. The CDR3 DNA reads as TGTGCCAGCAGCTTAGCGCAAGGCGGTCTAATAGAGCAGTTCTTC. It codes for CASSLAQGGLIEQFF. The chain recombines TRBV7-2 with TRBJ2-1; D is undetermined. The V gene lost 0 bases and the J gene lost 10 bases, with 16 bases spanning the gap. From germline, CDR1 is SGHTA and CDR2 FQGNSA. CDR3 length equals 15 residues.

This clonotype was observed a handful of times. The genes are TRBV5-4 and TRBJ1-2, with 7 bases aligning to TRBD1. The V segment lost 10 bases and the J segment 3 bases; nucleotides outside the gene matches: 9. The length of the CDR3 is 13 residues. Germline V CDR1 and CDR2: SGHNT, YYREEE (reference sequence). CDR3 coding DNA: TGTGCCTCCTTCCGGGACAGAGACTATGGCTACACCTTC. This gives the protein CASFRDRDYGYTF.

This clonotype was detected only a few times. The chain has TRBV20-1 and TRBJ2-1; 7 bases align to TRBD2. This CDR3 comprises 14 residues. Trimming took 6 bases from V and 8 from J; bases not matched to a gene: 13. Germline CDR1 is DFQATT and CDR2 is SNEGSKA (reference sequence). As DNA, the CDR3 is TGCAGTGCCTTCAGGGAGGGCAGGAGCGATGAGCAGTTCTTC. Translation gives CSAFREGRSDEQFF.

There are many counts of this clonotype. V usage is TRBV5-1 and J usage is TRBJ2-5; TRBD2 is a possible D gene (6 bases). This CDR3 spans 12 amino acids. The germline gives CDR1 SGHRS, CDR2 YFSETQ. V dropped 5 bases and J dropped 5 bases, with 10 bases sitting between them. The CDR3 reads CASRSEGETQYF. CDR3 coding DNA: TGCGCCAGCAGGTCGGAGGGCGAGACCCAGTACTTC.

This clonotype has just a few counts. The J gene is TRBJ2-3, the V gene TRBV6-4, with 7 nucleotides matching TRBD2. CDR1 is MRHNA and CDR2 is SNTAGT in the germline V gene. The V segment lost 5 bases and the J segment 2 bases; nucleotides outside the gene matches: 16. CDR3 length: 18 residues. CDR3 nucleotide sequence: TGTGCCAGCAGTTCCGCGGCTCCGGTGGGAGGGAACACAGATACGCAGTATTTT. Its protein is CASSSAAPVGGNTDTQYF.

The chain couples TRBV20-1 to TRBJ1-2; TRBD1 is a possible D gene (5 bases). The germline CDR1 and CDR2 sequences are DFQATT and SNEGSKA (reference sequence). The length of the CDR3 is 12 residues. Between the trimmed V and J ends, which lost 6 bases and 7 bases, there was a span of 15 bases. The CDR3 loop reads CSAIQGVVGYTF. The CDR3 bases are TGCAGTGCCATCCAGGGTGTCGTTGGCTACACCTTC.

This clonotype was seen a single time. As DNA, the CDR3 is TGTGCCAGCAGTCCTCTCGTGACGGGCGGGACCAATGAGCAGTTCTTC. Translated, it gives CASSPLVTGGTNEQFF. V usage is TRBV28 and J usage is TRBJ2-1, with a weak D call TRBD2 (6 bases). The CDR3 consists of 16 residues. Per the germline V gene, CDR1 is MDHEN and CDR2 is SYDVKM. Deletions cut 5 bases from V and 6 bases from J, with 20 bases between.

This clonotype showed up just a few times. The chain recombines TRBV24-1 with TRBJ2-1, with D perhaps matching TRBD1 (5 bases). CDR1 is KGHDR, CDR2 SFDVKD, per germline. V was trimmed by 4 bases and J by 2 bases, leaving 5 bases between them. The CDR3 sequence is 13 residues long. Written as DNA, the CDR3 is TGTGCCACCAGTGAAGGGGCCTACAATGAGCAGTTCTTC. Translating it yields CATSEGAYNEQFF.

V is TRBV11-2 and J is TRBJ1-3, with a possible D match to TRBD1 (6 bases). Trimming left V 5 bases short and J 1 base short, with 27 bases between. Germline V CDR1 and CDR2: SGHAT, FQNNGV. CDR3 length equals 20 residues. The CDR3: CASSAGAFWGAPPSGNTIYF. CDR3 nucleotides: TGTGCCAGCAGCGCTGGCGCCTTTTGGGGGGCTCCACCATCTGGAAACACCATATATTTT.

V is TRBV5-4 and J is TRBJ1-1, with unresolved D. V dropped 3 bases and J dropped 3 bases, with 12 bases sitting between them. The germline CDR1 and CDR2 sequences are SGHNT and YYREEE (reference sequence). This CDR3 has 14 amino acids. As DNA, the CDR3 is TGTGCCAGCAGCTCCGTTCGGAGGGACACTGAAGCTTTCTTT. It is translated as CASSSVRRDTEAFF.

The V and J genes are TRBV6-1 and TRBJ1-6; D is unclear. This CDR3 has 15 residues. V lost 10 bases and J lost 2, with 15 bases in between. CDR1 is MNHNS, CDR2 SASEGT, per germline. As DNA, the CDR3 is TGTGCCACATGCCGGACCAGCACCTATAATTCACCCCTCCACTTT. Amino acids: CATCRTSTYNSPLHF.

In this sample, this clonotype turned up a few times. The gene calls are TRBV5-4 and TRBJ2-5, with TRBD2 matching over 7 bases. Trimming at V came to 6 bases and at J to 2 bases, leaving 7 bases not matched to a gene. Germline CDR1 and CDR2: SGHNT and YYREEE (reference sequence). There are 14 residues in the CDR3. The CDR3 coding sequence is TGTGCCAGCACCAGTGGCGGGAGACAAGAGACCCAGTACTTC. This codes for CASTSGGRQETQYF.

This chain connects TRBV12-3 or TRBV12-4 to TRBJ1-1; maybe TRBD1 (6 bases). The ends were cut back, 7 bases at V and 4 bases at J, with 16 bases in the middle. The length of the CDR3 is 14 residues. This CDR3 is CASTLRGFGTEAFF. The CDR3 nucleotides read TGTGCCAGCACCCTTAGGGGGTTCGGCACTGAAGCTTTCTTT.

This clonotype was detected only a few times. The chain joins TRBV5-1 to TRBJ1-2, with D perhaps matching TRBD1 (5 bases). This CDR3 is built from 13 residues. Germline CDR1 and CDR2: SGHRS and YFSETQ. V lost 0 bases and J 6 bases, leaving 9 bases between the germline ends. CDR3 in amino acids: CASSLALQDGYTF. The CDR3 DNA reads as TGCGCCAGCAGCTTGGCCTTACAGGATGGCTACACCTTC. The entire variable domain, with the rest obtained from reference TRBV5-1 and TRBJ1-2, is as follows: KAGVTQTPRYLIKTRGQQVTLSCSPISGHRSVSWYQQTPGQGLQFLFEYFSETQRNKGNFPGRFSGRQFSNSRSEMNVSTLELGDSALYLCASSLALQDGYTFGSGTRLTVV.